This record concerns one TCR beta chain sequence. Sequencing used immunoSEQ multiplex PCR; TCRdb keeps in-frame clones, though not all of them. The data contain about 180,000 clones, roughly three quarters of them singletons. Germline V gives CDR1 MNHEY, CDR2 SVGAGI. The CDR3 loop spans 16 amino acids. V lost 4 bases, J lost 3 bases, and 8 bases stayed unmatched. The data were obtained in a study of blood T cell repertoires in COVID-19. This chain links TRBV6-5 with TRBJ2-3; 9 bases are a match to TRBD2. This TCR came from an elderly woman with COVID-19, enrolled during active disease. The specimen sequenced was peripheral blood. The CDR3 DNA sequence: TGTGCCAGCAGTTCGGCGGGGGGGCGGGGGACAGATACGCAGTATTTT. The encoded protein is CASSSAGGRGTDTQYF.